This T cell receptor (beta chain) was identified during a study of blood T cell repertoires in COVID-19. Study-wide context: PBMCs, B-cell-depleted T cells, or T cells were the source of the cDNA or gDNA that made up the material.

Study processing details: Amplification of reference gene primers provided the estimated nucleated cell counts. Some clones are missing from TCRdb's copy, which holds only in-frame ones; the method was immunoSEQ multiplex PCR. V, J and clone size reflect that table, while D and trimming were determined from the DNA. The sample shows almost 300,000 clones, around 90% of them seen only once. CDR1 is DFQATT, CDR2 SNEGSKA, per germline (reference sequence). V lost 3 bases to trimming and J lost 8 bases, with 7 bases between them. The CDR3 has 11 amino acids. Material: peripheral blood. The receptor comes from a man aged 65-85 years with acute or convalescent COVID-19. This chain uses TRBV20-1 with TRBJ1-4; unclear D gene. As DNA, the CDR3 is TGCAGTGCTAGTCGACTGGAAAAACTGTTTTTT. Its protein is CSASRLEKLFF.